This T cell receptor (beta chain) was observed in a study of cytomegalovirus exposure and HLA in healthy donors. Amplification used 60 Vbeta primers and 13 Jbeta primers. Produced via immunoSEQ multiplex PCR; TCRdb's table is partial and in-frame only. This table holds 80,000 to 100,000 clones. Notes on the study in general: Most TCR sequences showed up rarely, but some public TCRs showed up in many donors. Later on, an analysis found that several of the most significant clusters appeared to be linked to common viral pathogens, which included parvovirus B19. Sequencing artifact likely explains a cluster of highly shared sequence variants. Earlier results showed most TCR beta V segments being productive about 90% or about 30% of the time.

CDR1 and CDR2 (germline): LNHNV, YYDKDF (reference sequence). V was cut by 5 bases and J by 6 bases, with 5 bases left in between. The CDR3 is 12 residues long. Notes on this clone: Its antigen is as yet unknown.

The sequence came from a woman aged 25 to 39 in good health and CMV-seronegative. Sequenced sample: PBMCs. The V call is TRBV15, the J call TRBJ1-6; D is undetermined. CDR3 sequence reads: CATSAVNSPLHF. The CDR3 nucleotides read TGTGCCACCAGCGCAGTTAATTCACCCCTCCACTTT.